A selection of T cell receptor beta chains follows, all from one sample in a study of CD8 T cells in Susac syndrome. TCRdb reprocessed the immunoSEQ multiplex PCR reads with MiXCR, giving one entry per CDR3 protein. The sample contains approximately 190,000 distinct CDR3 sequences, approximately 95% of which appear only once. The source material was CD8+ T cells from PBMCs. Receptors originate from a human donor with Susac syndrome. Each CDR3 is given with its conserved first and last residue. The D gene is left open where the match is weak. Expanded clones get a size class; other rows say once, few or many, or leave the size out.

d_gene	len	v_gene	j_gene	abundance	CDR3aa	CDR3nt
-	14	TRBV28	TRBJ2-7	-	CASSTAGKTYEQYF	TGTGCCAGCAGCACGGCAGGGAAGACCTACGAGCAGTACTTC
-	13	TRBV20-1	TRBJ2-3	-	CSARDGIADTQYF	TGCAGTGCTAGAGATGGTATTGCAGATACGCAGTATTTT
TRBD1	15	TRBV5-1	TRBJ1-1	once	CASSSRQGARTEAFF	TGCGCCAGCAGCTCCCGACAGGGGGCGAGGACTGAAGCTTTCTTT
-	12	TRBV7-9	TRBJ2-7	-	CASSLNPDEQYF	TGTGCCAGCAGCTTAAATCCGGACGAGCAGTACTTC
TRBD1	15	TRBV24-1	TRBJ2-3	-	CATSDRQGSTDTQYF	TGTGCCACCAGTGACCGACAGGGGAGCACAGATACGCAGTATTTT
TRBD1	13	TRBV9	TRBJ1-2	-	CASSEGQNYGYTF	TGTGCCAGCAGCGAGGGACAGAACTATGGCTACACCTTC
TRBD2	16	TRBV3-1	TRBJ2-7	-	CASSQAGTSGSHEQYF	TGTGCCAGCAGCCAAGCCGGGACTAGCGGGAGTCACGAGCAGTACTTC
TRBD1	20	TRBV3-1	TRBJ2-1	-	CASSQNWRLRGSLSDNEQFF	TGTGCCAGCAGCCAAAACTGGCGCCTCAGGGGGTCACTGTCAGACAATGAGCAGTTCTTC
TRBD1	15	TRBV6-5	TRBJ1-6	-	CASSYSGQGDSPLHF	TGTGCCAGCAGTTATTCGGGACAGGGAGATTCACCCCTCCACTTT
-	14	TRBV2	TRBJ2-5	-	CASSQEAGQETQYF	TGTGCCAGCAGTCAGGAAGCGGGCCAAGAGACCCAGTACTTC
TRBD2	15	TRBV20-1	TRBJ2-7	-	CSAFIWTSGSYEQYF	TGCAGTGCCTTTATCTGGACTAGCGGGAGCTACGAGCAGTACTTC
TRBD1	16	TRBV12-3/TRBV12-4	TRBJ1-2	-	CASSETGQGGFYGYTF	TGTGCCAGCAGTGAAACGGGACAGGGAGGTTTCTATGGCTACACCTTC
-	12	TRBV12-3/TRBV12-4	TRBJ2-5	-	CASRVNWETQYF	TGTGCCAGCAGAGTTAATTGGGAGACCCAGTACTTC
-	13	TRBV3-1	TRBJ2-7	-	CASSQGRTYEQYF	TGTGCCAGCAGCCAGGGCAGGACCTACGAGCAGTACTTC
-	13	TRBV29-1	TRBJ2-1	-	CSGWGQLYNEQFF	TGCAGCGGATGGGGGCAGCTTTACAATGAGCAGTTCTTC
-	18	TRBV4-2	TRBJ1-6	-	CASSQDWGQDSYNSPLHF	TGTGCCAGCAGCCAAGATTGGGGGCAGGACTCCTATAATTCACCCCTCCACTTT
-	16	TRBV30	TRBJ1-1	-	CAWSVRGGVLNTEAFF	TGTGCCTGGAGTGTAAGGGGGGGCGTACTGAACACTGAAGCTTTCTTT
TRBD1	11	TRBV20-1	TRBJ2-7	-	CSARGPGEQYF	TGCAGTGCGAGGGGGCCAGGCGAGCAGTACTTC
-	12	TRBV20-1	TRBJ2-3	-	CSATTSADTQYF	TGCAGTGCCACGACCAGCGCAGATACGCAGTATTTT
TRBD1	15	TRBV27	TRBJ1-5	-	CASSPGTASNQPQHF	TGTGCCAGCAGTCCCGGGACAGCTAGCAATCAGCCCCAGCATTTT
-	16	TRBV23-1	TRBJ1-1	-	CASSQSGWGRNTEAFF	TGCGCCAGCAGTCAATCGGGGTGGGGAAGGAACACTGAAGCTTTCTTT
TRBD2	17	TRBV9	TRBJ2-7	-	CASSVASLAGSSYEQYF	TGTGCCAGCAGCGTAGCCAGTCTAGCGGGGAGCTCCTACGAGCAGTACTTC
-	13	TRBV2	TRBJ2-5	-	CASSEELTETQYF	TGTGCCAGCAGTGAAGAACTCACAGAGACCCAGTACTTC
TRBD1	15	TRBV5-4	TRBJ2-2	-	CASSWDRGNTGELFF	TGTGCCAGCAGCTGGGACAGGGGCAACACCGGGGAGCTGTTTTTT
-	15	TRBV11-2	TRBJ1-5	-	CASSPTGTAGQPQHF	TGTGCCAGCAGCCCGACAGGAACGGCGGGTCAGCCCCAGCATTTT
TRBD1	14	TRBV9	TRBJ2-1	-	CASSEGDSYNEQFF	TGTGCCAGCAGCGAGGGGGACAGCTACAATGAGCAGTTCTTC
TRBD1	15	TRBV20-1	TRBJ1-5	-	CSAERDSYSNQPQHF	TGCAGTGCAGAAAGGGACAGCTATAGCAATCAGCCCCAGCATTTT
TRBD2	14	TRBV5-6	TRBJ2-7	-	CASSLSGVPYEQYF	TGTGCCAGCAGCTTGAGCGGGGTCCCTTACGAGCAGTACTTC
TRBD2	22	TRBV12-3/TRBV12-4	TRBJ2-1	-	CASNPGSIAGLAYSASYNEQFF	TGTGCCAGCAATCCAGGTTCGATTGCGGGACTAGCGTACTCAGCCTCCTACAATGAGCAGTTCTTC
TRBD2	17	TRBV11-2	TRBJ2-1	-	CASSLGGLAGNYNEQFF	TGTGCCAGCAGCTTAGGCGGACTAGCGGGTAATTACAATGAGCAGTTCTTC
-	13	TRBV15	TRBJ2-1	-	CATSRDRGDEQFF	TGTGCCACCAGCAGAGATCGAGGCGATGAGCAGTTCTTC
-	13	TRBV7-8	TRBJ1-5	-	CASSLADNQPQHF	TGTGCCAGCAGCTTAGCGGACAATCAGCCCCAGCATTTT
-	15	TRBV9	TRBJ2-5	-	CASTLNGGSQETQYF	TGTGCCAGCACCCTAAATGGGGGGAGTCAAGAGACCCAGTACTTC
-	12	TRBV7-9	TRBJ2-7	-	CASSHGAREQYF	TGTGCCAGCAGCCACGGCGCGCGCGAGCAGTACTTC
-	14	TRBV4-1	TRBJ2-7	-	CASSQLPGAYEQYF	TGCGCCAGCAGCCAGTTACCGGGGGCCTACGAGCAGTACTTC
TRBD1	15	TRBV4-1	TRBJ2-5	-	CASSYNDRGQETQYF	TGCGCCAGCAGCTATAACGACAGGGGGCAAGAGACCCAGTACTTC
TRBD2	15	TRBV12-3/TRBV12-4	TRBJ2-5	-	CASSLSAGGPETQYF	TGTGCCAGCAGTTTGTCAGCGGGGGGGCCCGAGACCCAGTACTTC
TRBD2	18	TRBV6-1	TRBJ2-6	-	CASSDDGRLRSGANVLTF	TGTGCCAGCAGTGACGACGGGAGGCTACGCTCTGGGGCCAACGTCCTGACTTTC
-	13	TRBV9	TRBJ1-4	-	CASSPPYNEKLFF	TGTGCCAGCAGCCCTCCTTACAATGAAAAACTGTTTTTT
TRBD1	19	TRBV11-1	TRBJ2-1	-	CASSNPDRGFGAGTDEQFF	TGTGCCAGCAGCAACCCTGACAGGGGATTTGGAGCGGGTACGGATGAGCAGTTCTTC